This T cell receptor beta chain derives from a study of regulatory T cells in long-lasting Graves disease. Study as a whole: Graves' patients who were just diagnosed had used antithyroid drugs for under 3 months. Study findings and constraints: Graves' patients with persistent disease showed TCR diversity lower than patients newly diagnosed. Favored gene segments in persistent disease were TRBV28, TRBJ1-2 and TRBJ2-5.

There are 15 residues in the CDR3. From germline, CDR1 is DFQATT and CDR2 SNEGSKA (reference sequence). Trimming pared 0 bases from V and 0 bases from J, leaving 8 bases between. This clonotype was seen at least ten times. Its specificity is unknown. Time point meaning: newly diagnosed GD, antithyroid drugs for less than 3 months. After RNA was extracted from PBMCs, the TCR library was made from it. Patients came from an endocrinology department in Xi'an, China. According to the study, TCR beta libraries were built with iRepertoire HTBI primers and CDR3-region Arm-PCR. TCRdb ran MiXCR on the multiplex PCR reads and lists one entry per CDR3 protein. The sample shows approximately 210,000 distinct CDR3 sequences, about 18% of them seen only once.

The sample was peripheral blood mononuclear cells (PBMCs), taken at new diagnosis, from a patient treated with antithyroid drugs. The V gene is TRBV20-1, the J gene TRBJ1-4; D is unresolved. The TCR originated in a female donor with Graves disease. The CDR3: CSAREDTATNEKLFF. The CDR3 nucleotides are TGCAGTGCTAGAGAGGATACAGCAACTAATGAAAAACTGTTTTTT.